This entry is about one TCR beta chain. What it recognizes is unknown. These data come from a study of T-cell memory formation after mild COVID-19. Whole-study results and caveats: Pre-infection memory carried some responding clones, suggesting that cross-reactive memory joined. Clonal second-wave expansions that peaked on day 37 had unconfirmed SARS-CoV-2 specificity.

TCRdb redid the calling of the 5' RACE reads with MiXCR, one entry per CDR3 protein. Altogether 350,000 or so distinct CDR3 sequences are present, 10% to 15% being singletons, with the ten largest covering about a fifth. Sequenced input: PBMCs or a T cell subset sorted from them (not recorded which). The clonotype comes from a man aged 18 to 29 who had mild COVID-19 (a few samples of this study predate the infection). Cell type and time point are not known.

CDR3 protein: CASSSLAGGAYEQYV. Here the CDR3 DNA reads TGTGCCAGCAGTTCCCTAGCGGGAGGGGCCTACGAGCAGTACGTC. V usage is TRBV12-3 or TRBV12-4 and J usage is TRBJ2-7; 12 positions match TRBD2. The CDR3 length is 15 residues. Trimming at V came to 4 bases and at J to 2 bases, leaving 3 bases not matched to a gene.